One T cell receptor beta chain is described in this entry. The antigen remains undetermined. Other DNA sequences from this sample encode an identical CDR3 as well. The treatment was: some 20 received Ad26.COV2.S at low or high dose, single or two shots; five or six received placebo; per-sample allocation not given. The samples were gathered on day 63 after the first injection of vaccine or placebo. What was given as vaccine was an Ad26 vector encoding Wuhan-strain SARS-CoV-2 spike. The data were obtained in a study of Ad26.COV2.S vaccination and SARS-CoV-2 variants. Study summary: A COV1001 Ad26.COV2.S trial-arm participant provided the sample. Once or twice, 56 days apart, Ad26.COV2.S was delivered intramuscularly.

Study results and limitations: Participants given vaccine showed non-spike TCR breadth similar to that of placebo recipients.

Profiling relied on immunoSEQ multiplex PCR, and the TCRdb table lists in-frame clones only, not all of them. The table records 300,000 to 400,000 clones, 85% to 90% of them present only once. The TCR sequence derives from a person between 18 and 65 years old who received the Ad26.COV2.S COVID-19 vaccine or a placebo. This specimen consisted of peripheral blood, obtained in a trial of Ad26.COV2.S vaccine versus placebo.

The CDR3 is CASSLPGDGYTF. CDR3 nucleotide sequence: TGTGCCAGCAGTTTACCAGGGGACGGCTACACCTTC. The V call is TRBV28, the J call TRBJ1-2, with a weak D call TRBD1 (6 bases). Trimming stripped 2 bases from V and 8 bases from J, with 9 bases between. The germline gives CDR1 MDHEN, CDR2 SYDVKM. The CDR3 loop spans 12 amino acids.